Listed below are T cell receptor beta chains from one sample, sequenced in a study of shared clonotypes between healthy human individuals. Measured with immunoSEQ multiplex PCR; TCRdb has only the in-frame clones, and not every one. The data contain 2 million to 2.5 million clones, roughly 95% of them singletons. Input material: naive CD4+ T cells sorted from blood. These receptors were taken from a man younger than 35 in good health. Each CDR3 is given with its conserved first and last residue. The D gene is left open where the match is weak. The size field is filled for only some rows; it gives once, few, many or a size class.

TRBJ2-1	15	TRBV7-6	TRBD1	-	CASSLGGQLYNEQFF	TGTGCCAGCAGCTTAGGGGGACAGTTGTACAATGAGCAGTTCTTC
TRBJ2-2	15	TRBV5-4	-	-	CASSIDPGDPGELFF	TGTGCCAGCAGCATAGACCCGGGGGACCCCGGGGAGCTGTTTTTT
TRBJ1-1	14	TRBV11-2	-	once	CASSLDRLSTEAFF	TGTGCCAGCAGCTTAGATCGCCTATCCACTGAAGCTTTCTTT
TRBJ2-1	13	TRBV28	-	-	CASGPGRPNEQFF	TGTGCCAGCGGGCCGGGACGCCCTAATGAGCAGTTCTTC
TRBJ2-1	15	TRBV7-2	-	-	CASSLAGARNNEQFF	TGTGCCAGCAGCTTAGCGGGGGCTAGAAACAATGAGCAGTTCTTC
TRBJ1-3	11	TRBV20-1	-	-	CSAPVGNTIYF	TGCAGTGCTCCCGTTGGAAACACCATATATTTT
TRBJ1-6	15	TRBV4-1	-	-	CASSQVDTLNSPLHF	TGCGCCAGCAGCCAAGTTGACACATTAAATTCACCCCTCCACTTT
TRBJ2-1	16	TRBV6-5	TRBD2	-	CASSYSILAGYNEQFF	TGTGCCAGCAGTTACTCGATACTAGCGGGTTACAATGAGCAGTTCTTC
TRBJ1-5	15	TRBV2	TRBD1	-	CASREDRGKGQPQHF	TGTGCCAGCAGAGAGGACAGGGGTAAGGGTCAGCCCCAGCATTTT
TRBJ1-2	14	TRBV7-3	-	-	CASSFEGVKAGYTF	TGTGCCAGCAGCTTTGAGGGAGTTAAAGCTGGCTACACCTTC
TRBJ2-6	19	TRBV28	-	-	CASSFHSGLSGAGANVLTF	TGTGCCAGCAGTTTTCACAGCGGCCTTTCGGGTGCTGGGGCCAACGTCCTGACTTTC
TRBJ1-6	15	TRBV18	-	-	CASSPPGSYGSPLHF	TGTGCCAGCTCACCACCGGGGTCCTACGGTTCACCCCTCCACTTT
TRBJ1-5	14	TRBV19	-	-	CAAAVGTRNQPQHF	TGTGCCGCGGCGGTGGGTACTCGCAATCAGCCCCAGCATTTT
TRBJ2-5	13	TRBV30	-	-	CAWSVRWGETQYF	TGTGCCTGGAGTGTACGGTGGGGAGAGACCCAGTACTTC
TRBJ1-3	13	TRBV25-1	-	-	CASRQSSGNTIYF	TGTGCCAGCAGGCAGTCCTCTGGAAACACCATATATTTT
TRBJ1-2	14	TRBV5-1	-	once	CASSLGQDAYGYTF	TGCGCCAGCAGCTTGGGACAGGATGCCTATGGCTACACCTTC
TRBJ2-3	14	TRBV5-1	TRBD1	-	CASSLGQGADTQYF	TGCGCCAGCAGCCTTGGACAGGGGGCAGATACGCAGTATTTT
TRBJ2-5	17	TRBV4-2	TRBD1	-	CASSQDIGTGGQETQYF	TGTGCCAGCAGCCAAGATATAGGGACAGGGGGCCAAGAGACCCAGTACTTC
TRBJ2-7	14	TRBV11-3	TRBD1	-	CASSFPGQGNEQYF	TGTGCCAGCAGCTTTCCGGGACAGGGCAACGAGCAGTACTTC
TRBJ1-1	12	TRBV30	TRBD1	-	CAWSFRQGGTFF	TGTGCCTGGAGTTTTCGACAGGGGGGAACTTTCTTT
TRBJ2-7	17	TRBV28	TRBD1	-	CASSYRQGSVGPYEQYF	TGTGCCAGCAGTTACCGACAGGGATCCGTCGGCCCCTACGAGCAGTACTTC
TRBJ1-1	15	TRBV11-2	-	-	CASSLNRQLNTEAFF	TGTGCCAGCAGCTTAAATCGACAGTTGAACACTGAAGCTTTCTTT
TRBJ2-3	14	TRBV28	TRBD1	-	CASSRDRYTDTQYF	TGTGCCAGCAGCCGGGACAGATACACAGATACGCAGTATTTT
TRBJ2-7	13	TRBV6-5	-	-	CASSRTGFDEQYF	TGTGCCAGCAGTAGAACAGGTTTTGACGAGCAGTACTTC
TRBJ1-1	13	TRBV30	-	-	CAWSGELNTEAFF	TGTGCCTGGAGCGGGGAACTGAACACTGAAGCTTTCTTT
TRBJ2-5	16	TRBV5-1	TRBD2	-	CASSAGTSGSGETQYF	TGCGCCAGCAGCGCCGGGACTAGCGGGAGTGGAGAGACCCAGTACTTC
TRBJ1-4	14	TRBV6-5	TRBD1	-	CASSGADRAEKLFF	TGTGCCAGCAGCGGGGCCGACAGGGCGGAAAAACTGTTTTTT
TRBJ1-5	13	TRBV6-5	-	-	CASTPSGGQPQHF	TGTGCCAGCACCCCGTCGGGGGGTCAGCCCCAGCATTTT
TRBJ2-7	14	TRBV28	TRBD2	-	CASRPGLAGVGEYF	TGTGCCAGCAGACCGGGACTAGCGGGAGTGGGGGAGTACTTC
TRBJ1-1	14	TRBV4-2	-	-	CASSQGQKNTEAFF	TGTGCCAGCAGCCAAGGACAGAAGAACACTGAAGCTTTCTTT
TRBJ2-2	16	TRBV11-2	TRBD1	-	CASTTGGQLNTGELFF	TGTGCCAGCACCACAGGGGGACAGCTCAACACCGGGGAGCTGTTTTTT
TRBJ2-7	13	TRBV7-2	-	-	CASSKRASYEQYF	TGTGCCAGCAGTAAAAGGGCTTCCTACGAGCAGTACTTC
TRBJ2-1	13	TRBV7-9	-	-	CASSLAIVNEQFF	TGTGCCAGCAGCTTAGCGATCGTTAATGAGCAGTTCTTC
TRBJ2-7	17	TRBV18	-	-	CASSPLSFGERFYEQYF	TGTGCCAGCTCACCACTATCTTTCGGGGAACGTTTCTACGAGCAGTACTTC
TRBJ2-6	16	TRBV30	-	-	CAWSVGLGSGANVLTF	TGTGCCTGGAGTGTCGGGTTGGGCTCTGGGGCCAACGTCCTGACTTTC
TRBJ1-2	13	TRBV7-9	TRBD1	-	CASSSTGRYGYTF	TGTGCCAGCAGCTCGACAGGGCGCTATGGCTACACCTTC
TRBJ2-7	14	TRBV19	-	-	CASSPRTVSGEQYF	TGTGCCAGTAGTCCTAGGACAGTTTCCGGCGAGCAGTACTTC
TRBJ1-4	15	TRBV28	-	-	CASSSRQEANEKLFF	TGTGCCAGCAGTTCGCGACAGGAAGCTAATGAAAAACTGTTTTTT
TRBJ1-6	12	TRBV2	-	-	CAKREGGSPLHF	TGTGCCAAACGAGAAGGGGGGTCACCCCTCCACTTT
TRBJ1-3	13	TRBV29-1	-	-	CSAGSGPGNTIYF	TGCAGCGCCGGATCAGGGCCTGGAAACACCATATATTTT
TRBJ2-5	16	TRBV30	-	-	CAWSVSRAGVLETQYF	TGTGCCTGGAGTGTTTCCAGGGCAGGTGTCTTGGAGACCCAGTACTTC
TRBJ2-2	16	TRBV5-1	-	-	CATKPREGLNTGELFF	TGCGCCACCAAGCCTCGAGAAGGACTGAACACCGGGGAGCTGTTTTTT
TRBJ1-2	15	TRBV7-8	TRBD1	-	CASSQNTGGTYGYTF	TGTGCCAGCAGCCAAAATACAGGGGGTACCTATGGCTACACCTTC
TRBJ1-5	15	TRBV27	TRBD1	-	CASSTTGDGNQPQHF	TGTGCCAGCAGTACCACAGGGGATGGCAATCAGCCCCAGCATTTT
TRBJ1-5	14	TRBV6-1	-	once	CASSSIRLQQPQHF	TGTGCCAGCAGTTCCATTCGCCTGCAACAGCCCCAGCATTTT
TRBJ2-2	15	TRBV10-3	-	-	CAISGPSAHTGELFF	TGTGCCATCAGTGGGCCTAGCGCCCACACCGGGGAGCTGTTTTTT
TRBJ2-7	14	TRBV7-9	-	-	CASSFGPGVNEQYF	-
TRBJ1-2	14	TRBV6-5	TRBD1	-	CASSTGTGRYGYTF	TGTGCCAGCAGTACCGGGACAGGGCGCTATGGCTACACCTTC
TRBJ2-3	13	TRBV6-6	-	-	CASSFPGRDTQYF	TGTGCCAGCAGTTTTCCAGGGAGAGATACGCAGTATTTT
TRBJ2-7	16	TRBV18	TRBD1	-	CASSPTGTGIRYEQYF	TGTGCCAGCTCCCCCACCGGGACAGGGATTCGATACGAGCAGTACTTC
TRBJ2-5	16	TRBV5-4	TRBD2	-	CASSKPLAGGQETQYF	TGTGCCAGCAGCAAGCCCCTAGCGGGGGGACAAGAGACCCAGTACTTC
TRBJ1-1	13	TRBV6-5	TRBD1	-	CASRSQGHTEAFF	TGTGCCAGCAGGTCACAGGGGCACACTGAAGCTTTCTTT
TRBJ2-1	12	TRBV14	-	-	CASSQDRVEQFF	TGTGCCAGCAGCCAAGATCGTGTTGAGCAGTTCTTC
TRBJ2-7	15	TRBV18	TRBD1	once	CASSPGRQGGNEQYF	TGTGCCAGCTCACCGGGTAGACAGGGGGGCAACGAGCAGTACTTC
TRBJ1-2	16	TRBV28	-	-	CASSSPGRRANYGYTF	TGTGCCAGCAGTTCCCCGGGACGGCGAGCTAACTATGGCTACACCTTC
TRBJ1-1	13	TRBV7-2	-	-	CASSVRENTEAFF	TGTGCCAGCAGCGTAAGGGAGAACACTGAAGCTTTCTTT
TRBJ2-7	13	TRBV18	-	-	CASAIVSGYEQYF	TGTGCCAGCGCTATAGTTTCCGGCTACGAGCAGTACTTC
TRBJ2-1	15	TRBV30	-	-	CAWSWGASSYNEQFF	TGTGCCTGGTCGTGGGGGGCGAGTTCCTACAATGAGCAGTTCTTC
TRBJ1-5	16	TRBV2	TRBD1	-	CASRLGATGGNQPQHF	TGTGCCAGCAGGCTAGGCGCGACAGGGGGCAATCAGCCCCAGCATTTT